Below, 19 T cell receptor beta chains from the same sample are listed, as sequenced in a study of blood T cell repertoires in COVID-19. The protocol was immunoSEQ multiplex PCR, while the TCRdb copy is restricted to in-frame clones and leaves out a portion. The data contain some 120,000 clones, more than 70% of them singletons. The material sequenced was peripheral blood. Source of these receptors: a woman aged 55-75 years with acute or convalescent COVID-19.

The table lists this clone with a count of one. CDR3 protein: CASSEQLAGESEQYF. The CDR3 nucleotides read TGTGCCAGCAGTGAACAACTAGCGGGAGAGAGCGAGCAGTACTTC. The chain uses TRBV2 and TRBJ2-7, with 11 bases identical to TRBD2. J was trimmed by 6 bases and V by 2 bases; bases with no gene match: 6. Germline CDR1 SNHLY, CDR2 FYNNEI. The length of the CDR3 is 15 residues.

The chain is built from TRBV5-4 and TRBJ2-3, with a possible D match to TRBD1 (5 bases). CDR3 length: 14 amino acids. Germline V lookup: CDR1 SGHNT, CDR2 YYREEE (reference sequence). V lost 2 bases, J lost 4 bases, and 11 bases lay in between. As DNA, the CDR3 is TGTGCCAGCAGCTTCGGACAAATCCCAGATACGCAGTATTTT. As protein: CASSFGQIPDTQYF. The variable domain in full, with the rest retrieved from reference TRBV5-4 and TRBJ2-3, is ETGVTQSPTHLIKTRGQQVTLRCSSQSGHNTVSWYQQALGQGPQFIFQYYREEENGRGNFPPRFSGLQFPNYSSELNVNALELDDSALYLCASSFGQIPDTQYFGPGTRLTVL.

V and J are TRBV6-2 or TRBV6-3 and TRBJ1-5; 9 nucleotides line up with TRBD1. The V gene's germline CDR1 is MNHEY and CDR2 SVGEGT. Germline trimming cut 2 bases from V and 4 bases from J; bases unmatched to any gene: 0. The CDR3 contains 14 residues. The CDR3 sequence: CASSYGTGNQPQHF. CDR3 coding DNA: TGTGCCAGCAGTTACGGGACAGGGAATCAGCCCCAGCATTTT.

This chain joins TRBV10-1 and TRBJ2-2, with 10 bases aligning to TRBD2. The CDR3 totals 17 residues. CDR1 WNHNN and CDR2 SYGVQD come from the germline V gene (reference sequence). Trimming took 4 bases from V and 2 from J; bases not matched to a gene: 7. CDR3 sequence reads: CASSGSTSGVNTGELFF. CDR3 sequence (DNA): TGCGCCAGCAGTGGTAGTACTAGCGGGGTAAACACCGGGGAGCTGTTTTTT.

The genes are TRBV25-1 and TRBJ1-2, with 8 positions matching TRBD1. The germline CDR1 and CDR2 sequences are MGHDK and SYGVNS. The CDR3 runs to 14 residues. The J segment lost 7 bases and the V segment lost 4 bases, leaving 8 bases of the junction unmatched. The CDR3 nucleotides read TGTGCCAGCAGTGCCTCAGGGGGCCCGGTTGGCTACACCTTC. As protein: CASSASGGPVGYTF.

The chain carries TRBV3-1 (or the pseudogene TRBV3-2) and TRBJ2-3; 8 bases align to TRBD2. Trimming cost V 4 bases and J 4 bases; bases outside gene matches: 7. The germline CDR1 and CDR2 sequences are LGHDT and YNNKEL (reference sequence). This CDR3 spans 15 amino acids. Here the CDR3 reads CASSRVGRAADTQYF. The CDR3 DNA reads TGTGCCAGCAGCCGGGTCGGGAGGGCAGCAGATACGCAGTATTTT.

The chain links TRBV7-3 to TRBJ1-1; D remains ambiguous. V was shortened by 6 bases and J by 0 bases, with 8 bases between the two germline ends. The CDR3 covers 13 residues. The germline V gene has CDR1 SGHTA and CDR2 FQGTGA. The CDR3 nucleotides read TGTGCCAGCAGGCGCGGGATGAACACTGAAGCTTTCTTT. Its translation is CASRRGMNTEAFF.

The gene calls are TRBV19 and TRBJ1-4; D ambiguous. There are 17 residues in the CDR3. Trimming shortened V by 3 bases and J by 0 bases, and 14 bases separated the two germline ends. Germline lookup yields CDR1 LNHDA and CDR2 SQIVND (reference sequence). CDR3 nucleotides: TGTGCCAGTAGTATGGGCAGACCCTTGGCAACTAATGAAAAACTGTTTTTT. It translates to CASSMGRPLATNEKLFF. Filled out from reference TRBV19 and TRBJ1-4, the complete variable domain reads DGGITQSPKYLFRKEGQNVTLSCEQNLNHDAMYWYRQDPGQGLRLIYYSQIVNDFQKGDIAEGYSVSREKKESFPLTVTSAQKNPTAFYLCASSMGRPLATNEKLFFGSGTQLSVL.

This clone appeared once. The chain joins TRBV4-1 to TRBJ1-1; 9 nucleotides agree with TRBD1. J lost 8 bases, V lost 6 bases, and 10 bases had no gene match. Germline CDR1 reads MGHRA; CDR2 reads YSYEKL. This CDR3 contains 14 residues. The chain's CDR3 is CASSDRDRVTEAFF. CDR3 nucleotide sequence: TGCGCCAGCAGTGACCGGGACAGGGTGACCGAAGCTTTCTTT.

V gene TRBV6-5 combines with J gene TRBJ1-2, with 7 nucleotides matching TRBD1. The CDR3 has 13 amino acids. Germline V gives CDR1 MNHEY, CDR2 SVGAGI. Trimming cost V 6 bases and J 8 bases; bases outside gene matches: 9. As DNA, the CDR3 is TGTGCCAGCAGCCTGACAGGGATATACGGCTACACCTTC. It specifies CASSLTGIYGYTF.

This rearrangement joins TRBV28 to TRBJ1-1; D remains ambiguous. Trimming left V 2 bases short and J 4 bases short, with 11 bases between. The CDR3 loop spans 14 amino acids. The germline gives CDR1 MDHEN, CDR2 SYDVKM. CDR3 loop: CASSLEGSLTEAFF. CDR3 nucleotides: TGTGCCAGCAGTTTAGAGGGTTCGCTCACTGAAGCTTTCTTT.

The chain couples TRBV11-1 to TRBJ2-3, with 8 bases fitting TRBD2. Looked up from germline, CDR1 is SGHAT and CDR2 is FQDESV (reference sequence). V lost 3 bases, J lost 8 bases, and 7 bases stayed unmatched. The CDR3 is made up of 14 amino acids. CDR3 region: CASSFGGGPGTQYF. The CDR3 DNA reads as TGTGCCAGCAGCTTTGGCGGGGGGCCGGGTACGCAGTATTTT.

This sequence joins TRBV20-1 and TRBJ1-2, with D hard to call. The CDR3 runs 10 residues. The V and J ends lost 6 bases and 8 bases respectively, with 10 bases between them. Germline V lookup: CDR1 DFQATT, CDR2 SNEGSKA (reference sequence). The CDR3 bases are TGCAGTGCGCCGGGAGCGGGCTACACCTTC. Its protein is CSAPGAGYTF.

The rearrangement uses TRBV5-1 and TRBJ2-1; D is unclear. The CDR3 length is 15 residues. Between the trimmed V and J ends, which lost 5 bases and 5 bases, there was a span of 17 bases. Germline loops: CDR1 SGHRS, CDR2 YFSETQ. The DNA for the CDR3 is TGCGCCAGCAGTTGGGTGGGCCCAGGCGACAATGAGCAGTTCTTC. Its protein is CASSWVGPGDNEQFF.

This sequence joins TRBV18 and TRBJ1-1, with D perhaps matching TRBD1 (5 bases). Germline V gives CDR1 KGHSH, CDR2 LQKENI. V was shortened by 4 bases and J by 1 base, with 10 bases between the two germline ends. The CDR3 length is 14 residues. The CDR3 bases are TGTGCCAGCTCACAACAGGAGGGGAACACTGAAGCTTTCTTT. It yields the protein CASSQQEGNTEAFF.

The chain joins TRBV21-1 to TRBJ1-3; the table assigns TRBD1, which was not confirmed against the DNA. TRBV21-1 is noted as a pseudogene. The CDR3 is made up of 20 amino acids. CDR3: CASSKFSQVLFPLSGNTIYF. CDR3 bases: TGTGCCAGCAGCAAGTTCAGCCAGGTCCTATTCCCCCTCTCTGGAAACACCATATATTTT.

As to this clone: The identical CDR3 is also encoded by other nucleotide sequences in the sample. This chain uses TRBV19 with TRBJ2-7, with D perhaps matching TRBD2 (6 bases). Germline CDR1 and CDR2: LNHDA and SQIVND (reference sequence). CDR3 size: 13 residues. Trimming pared 1 base from V and 2 bases from J, leaving 6 bases between. The CDR3 region has the DNA TGTGCCAGTAGTATAGGGGGGGCCTACGAGCAGTACTTC. It codes for CASSIGGAYEQYF.

The table lists this clone with a few counts. The chain carries TRBV30 and TRBJ1-2; 9 bases align to TRBD1. The junction had 4 bases not matched to a gene; V was cut back by 1 base and J by 4 bases. This CDR3 is 14 amino acids long. Per germline, CDR1 GTSNPN and CDR2 SVGIG (reference sequence). CDR3 region: CAWSGTGVSYGYTF. DNA of the CDR3: TGTGCCTGGAGTGGGACAGGGGTGAGCTATGGCTACACCTTC. Using reference TRBV30 and TRBJ1-2 for the parts outside the CDR3, the full variable domain is SQTIHQWPATLVQPVGSPLSLECTVEGTSNPNLYWYRQAAGRGLQLLFYSVGIGQISSEVPQNLSASRPQDRQFILSSKKLLLSDSGFYLCAWSGTGVSYGYTFGSGTRLTVV.

The gene calls are TRBV11-1 and TRBJ1-4; D unclear. V lost 1 base, J lost 7 bases, and 7 bases lay in between. The CDR3 runs 13 residues. The V gene's germline CDR1 is SGHAT and CDR2 FQDESV (reference sequence). The CDR3 spells CASSLGVSEKLFF. CDR3 coding DNA: TGTGCCAGCAGCTTAGGAGTATCTGAAAAACTGTTTTTT.